This TCR beta chain was captured in a study of regulatory T cells in long-lasting Graves disease (dated by TCRdb to the early 2020s). Study-level background: Antithyroid drugs had been taken for less than 3 months by newly diagnosed Graves' disease patients. Peripheral blood TCR sequencing and RNA sequencing compared persistent Graves' disease patients with newly diagnosed Graves' disease patients. The study took place in China and was registered as a clinical trial. A total of around 35 samples underwent TCR sequencing, from about 13 patients with persistent Graves' disease and 20 or so patients with newly diagnosed Graves' disease.

Taken from the germline V gene, the CDR1 and CDR2 loops are MDHEN and SYDVKM. Relative to germline, V is missing 3 bases and J is missing 2 bases, with 9 bases of the junction outside any gene match. The CDR3 sequence holds 18 residues, the cysteine and phenylalanine included. Left in the record is the CDR3 DNA by itself, 54 bases read in frame from the first base. Library creation used multiplex PCR. Data came from an Illumina HiSeq 4000. TCR beta libraries were built with iRepertoire HTBI primers and Arm-PCR amplification of CDR3 regions. Before sequencing, the PCR products underwent gel purification. The paper's data handling went like this. Gene usage analysis of CDR3 amino acid clonotypes relied on the 60 to 65 TRBV and around 14 TRBJ segments identified across samples. Filtered high-quality paired reads were merged into contigs using COPE and FqMerger. BLAST was used to align contigs to the IMGT TRBV, TRBD and TRBJ reference genes, and CDR3 was defined following IMGT. Any clonotype with a frequency above 0.1% was classified as a highly expanded clone. Shannon entropy served as the measure of repertoire diversity, while the Gini coefficient captured V-J evenness. A clonotype found in more than one individual was treated as public. Using fastp at Q25 and MiXCR, TCRdb reprocessed the public reads and kept productive beta chains. Here each entry gathers all rows of one CDR3 protein and keeps the most common genes and DNA. The V and J calls were determined by TCRdb, not by the authors. A total of approximately 540,000 distinct CDR3 sequences appear in this sample, approximately 12% of them only once. About 8.3% of the sample is in the top ten clones.

As to this clonotype: The clone's antigen remains unknown. No much larger clonotype is one base removed from it; base qualities were not supplied.

In light of the paper, this sample's time point label describes: newly diagnosed GD, antithyroid drugs for less than 3 months. For both TCR sequencing and RNA sequencing, RNA was extracted from PBMCs in TRIzol. The diagnosis of Graves' disease followed American Thyroid Association guidelines. Patients for the study were recruited at an endocrinology department in Xi'an, China. From each patient, roughly 9 milliliters of peripheral blood was collected into an EDTA anticoagulant tube. PBMCs were isolated by Ficoll Paque Plus density gradient separation without further T cell sorting. An Agilent 2100 Bioanalyzer and agarose gel were used to check RNA quality, while a NanoDrop 2000 measured RNA concentration. On the study overall, not on this receptor specifically: Compared with newly diagnosed patients, patients with persistent Graves' disease had lower TCR Shannon entropy and fewer highly expanded clones, which suggests clonal expansion. Only the TCR beta chain was sequenced and analyzed. Persistent disease showed preferential use of TRBV28, TRBJ1-2 and TRBJ2-5, whereas newly diagnosed disease favored TRBV20-1 and TRBJ2-1. Persistent patients shared more public clonotypes among themselves (under 3,000) than newly diagnosed patients did (approximately 970). The study examined only peripheral blood because the primary lesion, thyroid tissue, could not be accessed. The small sample size was acknowledged by the authors as a limitation that may reduce accuracy.

These data were likewise used in another study, on T cells in Graves' hyperthyroidism and ophthalmopathy. The second publication reports: Graves' hyperthyroidism was defined as stable when no progression to ophthalmopathy occurred over 18 months of follow-up. Hyperthyroidism patients were newly diagnosed, with disease duration under 2 months, and aged 18 to 65 years. Any patient with an uncontrolled infection, another autoimmune disease, pregnancy or lactation was excluded. Clinical symptoms, serum thyroxine and TRAb, thyroid ultrasound, and orbital computed tomography formed the basis for the diagnoses. The TCR CDR3 was subjected to a first round of RT-PCR using the HTBI primer set and the Qiagen OneStep RT-PCR kit. Most expanded thyroid clonotypes (frequency above 0.001) were also found in blood, which suggests that blood repertoires may mirror thyroid immune responses. A 13 V-J signature model separated ophthalmopathy from stable hyperthyroidism, with over 85% sensitivity and about 81% specificity in cross-validation and 80%/75% in testing. During validation, the model predicted progression to ophthalmopathy a median of approximately 7 months ahead of onset, with just under 71% sensitivity and about 75% specificity. To identify TCR V-J signatures that set the groups apart, the researchers used a discovery cohort of more than 95 patients, made up of 40 to 45 with Graves' ophthalmopathy and approximately 57 with stable Graves' hyperthyroidism. Whether ophthalmopathy could be predicted prospectively was tested in an independent validation cohort made up of about 18 hyperthyroidism patients plus 17 patients who later progressed to ophthalmopathy. For training and testing, the 100 or so patients in the discovery cohort were randomly divided in a 7:3 ratio. In addition, the study compared T-cell repertoires in thyroid tissue and in blood from about six Graves' hyperthyroidism patients. Following sampling, methimazole starting at 30 mg daily was given to hyperthyroidism patients, and high-dose intravenous methylprednisolone was given to ophthalmopathy patients. The libraries were constructed in a second round of multiplex PCR and then size-selected and purified. The libraries were sequenced on an Illumina HiSeq2000 using paired-end 100 bp reads. SOAPnuke was used to process the raw data, with reads discarded if the reads contained adapters or uncalled bases, had a mean Phred below 15, or lacked an exact constant-primer or identifier match. High-quality paired reads were merged with COPE v1.2.5, and unique nucleotide sequences were defined as clonotypes. MiTCR v1.1 was used to align the clonotypes against IMGT TRBV, TRBD and TRBJ reference segments. The analysis included only V-J combinations with a frequency above 0.0001, which together covered 99% to 99.2% of the repertoires. A TCS score was defined as the ratio between F50 (clonal expansion) and ExV (chaos), using BLOSUM62-based TCRdist between CDR3 peptides within each V-J. Welch's t-statistics and random forest reduced fewer than 600 V-J features to 13, which were used in a naive Bayes classifier (R e1071). No statistical method was used to set the sample size in advance, and investigators knew the group allocation. According to the paper, TCR Vbeta CDR3 sequencing was carried out on about 140 peripheral blood samples, which came from approximately 41 ophthalmopathy, around 75 hyperthyroidism and some 17 progressor patients.

Source: peripheral blood mononuclear cells (PBMCs), taken at new diagnosis, from a patient treated with antithyroid drugs. This receptor was taken from a woman under 40 with Graves disease. Donor details come from another sample of the same person, matched by shared clones. The chain is assembled from TRBV28 and TRBJ2-1, and TRBD2 aligns with 11 junction nucleotides. The CDR3 is CASSLDLSGRATYNEQFF. The DNA is as follows: TGTGCCAGCAGTTTGGACCTTAGCGGGAGGGCGACCTACAATGAGCAGTTCTTC.